This T cell receptor (beta chain) was captured in a study of glioma-infiltrating T cells after dendritic cell vaccination. Study overall: Patients received three intradermal dendritic cell vaccine injections at biweekly intervals.

Findings and caveats of the study: The cohort had few patients with full blood and tumor sets.

The primer mix had 60 V beta and 13 J beta primers. Assay: immunoSEQ multiplex PCR; the TCRdb copy retains only in-frame clones and omits some. In the table there are about 63,000 clones, over 75% of which are singletons. In germline, CDR1 is SEHNR, CDR2 FQNEAQ (reference sequence). The V and J ends lost 5 bases and 0 bases, in that order; junction bases with no gene match: 1. The CDR3 is made up of 13 amino acids. A word on this clone: Its antigen is unidentified.

Time point of the sample: after dendritic cell vaccination, including at tumor progression/relapse. Before vaccination, two weeks after the third vaccination, and at progression, PBMC were collected. The genes are TRBV7-9 and TRBJ2-7, with 7 bases aligning to TRBD1. The material was blood, obtained after dendritic cell vaccination. This sequence originates from a human donor with glioblastoma. This CDR3 reads CASSGQDSYEQYF. Here the CDR3 DNA reads TGTGCCAGCAGCGGACAGGACTCCTACGAGCAGTACTTC.